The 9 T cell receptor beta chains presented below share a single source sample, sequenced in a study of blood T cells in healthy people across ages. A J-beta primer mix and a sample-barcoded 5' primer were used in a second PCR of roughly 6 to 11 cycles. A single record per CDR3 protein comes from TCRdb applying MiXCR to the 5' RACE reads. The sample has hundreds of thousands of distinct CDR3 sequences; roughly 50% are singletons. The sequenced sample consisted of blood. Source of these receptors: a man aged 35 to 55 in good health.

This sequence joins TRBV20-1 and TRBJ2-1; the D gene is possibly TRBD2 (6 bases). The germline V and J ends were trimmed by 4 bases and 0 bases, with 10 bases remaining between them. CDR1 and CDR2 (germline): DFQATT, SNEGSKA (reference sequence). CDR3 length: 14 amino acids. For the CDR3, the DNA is TGCAGTGCTAAACCGGAGGGCTCCTACAATGAGCAGTTCTTC. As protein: CSAKPEGSYNEQFF.

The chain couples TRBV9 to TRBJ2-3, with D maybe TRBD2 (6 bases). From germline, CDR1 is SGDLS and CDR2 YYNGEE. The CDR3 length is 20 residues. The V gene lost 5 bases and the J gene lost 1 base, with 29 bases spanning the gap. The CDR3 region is CASRAIRGRFGDGGTDTQYF. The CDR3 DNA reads TGTGCCAGCAGGGCAATCCGGGGGAGGTTCGGAGACGGGGGCACAGATACGCAGTATTTT.

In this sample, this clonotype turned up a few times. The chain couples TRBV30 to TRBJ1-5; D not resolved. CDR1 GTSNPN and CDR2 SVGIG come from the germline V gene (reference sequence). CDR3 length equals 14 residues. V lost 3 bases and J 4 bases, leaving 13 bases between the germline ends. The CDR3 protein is CAWSDGAGNQPQHF. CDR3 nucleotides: TGTGCCTGGAGCGACGGAGCCGGGAATCAGCCCCAGCATTTT.

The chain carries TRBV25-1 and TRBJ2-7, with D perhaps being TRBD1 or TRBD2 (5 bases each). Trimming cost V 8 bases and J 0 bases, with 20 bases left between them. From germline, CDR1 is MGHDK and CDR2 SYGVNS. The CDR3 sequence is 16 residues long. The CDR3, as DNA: TGTGCCAGCTTAGAAACCCGGGACGGACACTCCTACGAGCAGTACTTC. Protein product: CASLETRDGHSYEQYF.

The CDR3 reads CSVHRGYNEQFF. CDR3 nucleotides: TGCAGCGTTCACAGGGGGTACAATGAGCAGTTCTTC. This rearrangement joins TRBV29-1 to TRBJ2-1; the match to TRBD1 covers 8 bases. J was trimmed by 4 bases and V by 5 bases; bases with no gene match: 1. The germline gives CDR1 SQVTM, CDR2 ANQGSEA. The CDR3 is 12 residues long.

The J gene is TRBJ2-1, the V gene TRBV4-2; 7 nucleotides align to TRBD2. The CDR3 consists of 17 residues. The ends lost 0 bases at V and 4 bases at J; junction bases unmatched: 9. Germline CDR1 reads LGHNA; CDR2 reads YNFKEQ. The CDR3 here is CASSQDRWDYPYNEQFF. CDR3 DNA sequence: TGTGCCAGCAGCCAAGATAGGTGGGACTACCCATACAATGAGCAGTTCTTC.

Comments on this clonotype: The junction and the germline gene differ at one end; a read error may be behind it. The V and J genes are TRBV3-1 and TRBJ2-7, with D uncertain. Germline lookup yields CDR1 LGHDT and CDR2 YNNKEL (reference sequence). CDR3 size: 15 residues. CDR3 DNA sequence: TGTGCCAGCAGCCAAGATTTAGGTAGTACCTACGAGCGGTACTTC. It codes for CASSQDLGSTYERYF.

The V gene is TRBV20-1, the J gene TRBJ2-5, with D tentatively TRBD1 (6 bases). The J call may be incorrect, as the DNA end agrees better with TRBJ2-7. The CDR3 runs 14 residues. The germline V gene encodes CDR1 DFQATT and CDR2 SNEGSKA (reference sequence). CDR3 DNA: TGCAGTGGTTCTCTTGGGACATCCACCTACGAGCAGTACTTC. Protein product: CSGSLGTSTYEQYF.

The CDR3 DNA follows: TGCGCCAGCAGTGAAACCCGGACAGGCACCTACGAGCAGTACTTC. It translates to CASSETRTGTYEQYF. The chain recombines TRBV10-1 with TRBJ2-7; 7 positions match TRBD1. The V gene end was trimmed by 3 bases and the J gene end by 2 bases; junction bases not matched to a gene: 7. This CDR3 comprises 15 residues. Per the germline V gene, CDR1 is WNHNN and CDR2 is SYGVQD (reference sequence).